This record looks at one T cell receptor beta chain sequence and its context. The antigen remains unidentified. Template switching supplied a universal primer site; unique molecular identifiers were carried on the cDNA. From the 5' RACE reads, TCRdb called clonotypes with MiXCR, one entry per CDR3 protein. The sample includes under 300,000 distinct CDR3 sequences, 6.5% to 9.5% of them seen just once. The data derive from a study of identical twins. Study observations and caveats: Memory repertoires lacked the insertion deficit that abundant cord blood beta clonotypes showed.

The germline V and J ends were trimmed by 1 base and 7 bases, with 13 bases remaining between them. From germline, CDR1 is MNHNS and CDR2 SASEGT. The CDR3 has 14 residues. These data also featured in a second study, about yellow fever vaccine responses in identical twins. This second study says: Reportedly, twins' vaccine T cell responses looked partly convergent and partly personalized.

The sequence derives from a woman aged 18-35 years in good health. V gene TRBV6-1 combines with J gene TRBJ1-2, with unresolved D. Sequenced material: CD8+ T cells sorted from blood. CDR3 DNA: TGTGCCAGCAGTGAAGATCTGGGATTTGGTGGCTACACCTTC. Translated: CASSEDLGFGGYTF.